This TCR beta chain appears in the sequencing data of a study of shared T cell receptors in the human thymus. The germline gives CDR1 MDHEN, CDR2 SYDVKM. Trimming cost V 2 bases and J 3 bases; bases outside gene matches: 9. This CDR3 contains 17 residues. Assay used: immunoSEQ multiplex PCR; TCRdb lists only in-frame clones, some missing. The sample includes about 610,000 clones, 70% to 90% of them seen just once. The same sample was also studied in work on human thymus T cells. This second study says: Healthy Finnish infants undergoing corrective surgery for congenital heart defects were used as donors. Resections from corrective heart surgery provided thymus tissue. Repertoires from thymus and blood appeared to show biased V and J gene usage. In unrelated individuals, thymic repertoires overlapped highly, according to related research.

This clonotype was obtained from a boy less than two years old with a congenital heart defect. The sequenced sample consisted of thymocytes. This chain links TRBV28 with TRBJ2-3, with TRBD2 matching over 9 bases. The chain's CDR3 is CASSLTPSREGTDTQYF. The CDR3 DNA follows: TGTGCCAGCAGTTTAACCCCCTCGCGGGAGGGAACAGATACGCAGTATTTT.